This entry concerns a single TCR beta chain. The sample belongs to a study of blood T cells in healthy people across ages. Study overall: When template switching was applied, about one barcoded beta molecule was captured per two T cells.

Combining a sample-barcoded 5' primer with a J-beta primer mix, a second PCR ran for roughly 7 to 11 cycles. The template-switch adaptor, which had 12 random nucleotides, put a tag on each cDNA molecule. TCRdb passed the 5' RACE reads through MiXCR, listing each CDR3 protein once. The table includes about 900,000 distinct CDR3 sequences, around 68% detected once. Germline CDR1 and CDR2: SGHDT and YYEEEE. Trimming left V 2 bases short and J 4 bases short, with 13 bases between. This CDR3 contains 14 residues. The chain has TRBV5-6 and TRBJ2-7; the D gene is possibly TRBD2 (5 bases). The origin of this receptor is a man between 25 and 39 years old in good health. Sequencing was carried out using blood. DNA for the CDR3: TGTGCCAGCAGCTTAGACGGGGAGAGGTACGAGCAGTACTTC. Its translation is CASSLDGERYEQYF.